This entry describes one T cell receptor (beta chain). PBMCs yielded sorted CD4+ and CD8+ T cells. The data derive from a study of CD8+ T cells in alopecia areata. The CDR3 contains 14 residues. The germline gives CDR1 SNHLY, CDR2 FYNNEI. J was trimmed by 5 bases and V by 7 bases; bases with no gene match: 10. Sequencing relied on a cDNA template that was reverse transcribed from extracted RNA. The table came from immunoSEQ multiplex PCR; TCRdb's copy has only in-frame clones and leaves some out. Among more than 85,000 clones listed, less than 50% were seen once. This TCR was recovered from a human donor with alopecia areata. The sample was CD4+ T cells sorted from blood. V gene TRBV2 combines with J gene TRBJ2-7; 8 nucleotides align to TRBD2. CDR3 in DNA: TGTGCCAGCATAGGGAGCGGGAGAGTAAACGAGCAGTACTTC. Its protein product is CASIGSGRVNEQYF.